This TCR beta chain emerged from a study of beta chain features in type 1 diabetes. Every isolated RNA sample was fully reverse transcribed, so sequencing captured expressed TCRB transcripts. Assay used: immunoSEQ multiplex PCR; TCRdb lists only in-frame clones, some missing. In the table there are 900,000 or so clones, roughly a sixth of which are singletons. Sorting produced populations that all topped 98% purity. The germline V and J ends were trimmed by 6 bases and 0 bases, with 27 bases remaining between them. CDR3 length: 20 residues. From germline, CDR1 is LNHDA and CDR2 SQIVND (reference sequence). A remark on this clone: Its specificity is not known.

Study results and caveats: A greater similarity of naive, central memory and Treg TCRB repertoires was seen among patients than among healthy donors. It was not settled here whether HLA type affects TCRB rearrangement.

The chain uses TRBV19 and TRBJ2-1, with D possibly being TRBD2 (6 bases). Sequencing was performed on naive CD4+ T cells from blood. The origin of this receptor is a woman between 18 and 29 years old in good health. CDR3: CASRKDGRQSTLVSYNEQFF. In DNA form, the CDR3 reads TGTGCCAGTAGAAAGGATGGGAGGCAGAGTACACTTGTCTCCTACAATGAGCAGTTCTTC.